This T cell receptor beta chain was sequenced in a study of T-cell reconstitution after alpha-beta-depleted transplantation in children. Unique molecular identifiers tagged the TCRbeta library. TCRdb re-analysed the PCR reads in MiXCR, keeping a single row per CDR3 protein. Of some 200,000 distinct CDR3 sequences listed, less than 15% are singletons. CDR1 and CDR2 (germline): DFQATT, SNEGSKA (reference sequence). Trimming removed 0 bases at V and 2 bases at J, with 17 bases between. The CDR3 loop spans 16 amino acids. This chain links TRBV20-1 with TRBJ2-7; D unresolved. The input for sequencing was PBMCs from the stem cell graft donor, taken from the stem cell graft. The clonotype comes from a human donor who donated a stem cell graft to a child with acute lymphoblastic leukemia. This CDR3 reads CSARDSRAQATYEQYF. DNA of the CDR3: TGCAGTGCTAGAGATAGTAGAGCGCAGGCAACCTACGAGCAGTACTTC.